This TCR beta chain was identified during a study of T-cell memory formation after mild COVID-19. For the study at large: Clusters were largely donor specific. Study-level points and caveats: Some clones that responded turned up in pre-infection memory, which suggests that cross-reactive memory joined in. Contracting clones, day 15 to 85, had balanced CD4/CD8, and later expanders favored CD4+.

This clonotype was recorded only once. Its antigen is unknown. CDR3 length: 16 amino acids. CDR1 and CDR2 from the germline V gene are KGHSH and LQKENI. V lost 0 bases and J 4 bases, leaving 14 bases between the germline ends. TCRdb processed the 5' RACE reads anew with MiXCR; each CDR3 protein has one entry. The table has fewer than 140,000 distinct CDR3 sequences, approximately 15% seen once. The clonotype originates from an adult woman who had mild COVID-19 (a few samples of this study predate the infection). Cell type and time point are not known. Sequencing used PBMCs or a T cell subset sorted from them (not recorded which). The rearrangement joins TRBV18 to TRBJ2-3; weak D call: TRBD1 (5 bases). In nucleotides, the CDR3 is TGTGCCAGCTCACCACCGGCAGGGTTGATCCCAGATACGCAGTATTTT. Protein sequence: CASSPPAGLIPDTQYF.